The 11 T cell receptor beta chains below all came from one sample that was sequenced in a study of T cell responses to AZD1222 COVID-19 vaccine (TCRdb year 2021). What this sample's time point label stands for: about 28 days (+/-7) after the second vaccine dose. The method was the immunoSEQ multiplex PCR assay. Here the immuneACCESS table is served through TCRdb, limited to in-frame sequences with V and J called. Missing clones are a known gap in these copies; in checked studies unresolved V genes cover under half, and the rest lacks a known reason. This sample lists 190,000 or so clones; roughly nine tenths were detected once. The ten largest account for around 3.7% of the sample. The specimen comprised peripheral blood, sampled 28 days after the second AZD1222 dose. The receptors here all came from an adult who received the AZD1222 COVID-19 vaccine.

The chain is built from TRBV6-1 and TRBJ2-7; D gene ambiguous. The germline V gene has CDR1 MNHNS and CDR2 SASEGT. Trimming shortened V by 1 base and J by 2 bases, and 9 bases separated the two germline ends. The CDR3 is 14 residues long. As DNA, the CDR3 is TGTGCCAGCAGTGAAGAGCCAGGAACCTACGAGCAGTACTTC. Translating it yields CASSEEPGTYEQYF.

The chain uses TRBV30 and TRBJ1-6; no reliable D call. Looked up from germline, CDR1 is GTSNPN and CDR2 is SVGIG (reference sequence). V dropped 5 bases and J dropped 0 bases, with 8 bases sitting between them. The CDR3 has 14 amino acids. The CDR3 nucleotides read TGTGCCTGGTCGGAAAGCTCCTATAATTCACCCCTCCACTTT. This codes for CAWSESSYNSPLHF.

The chain combines TRBV4-2 with TRBJ1-5; D perhaps matches TRBD1 (5 bases). Germline V CDR1 and CDR2: LGHNA, YNFKEQ. The CDR3 runs 15 residues. V lost 1 base to trimming and J lost 4 bases, with 11 bases between them. The CDR3 region is CASSQVRGRNQPQHF. The CDR3 DNA sequence: TGTGCCAGCAGCCAAGTCCGGGGGAGGAATCAGCCCCAGCATTTT.

The chain couples TRBV27 to TRBJ1-5, with D possibly TRBD1 on 6 matching bases. Trimming stripped 6 bases from V and 9 bases from J, with 24 bases between. The CDR3 totals 16 residues. Germline CDR1 MNHEY, CDR2 SMNVEV (reference sequence). CDR3 amino acids: CASSYAGGALSWPQHF. DNA for the CDR3: TGTGCCAGCAGCTACGCCGGGGGGGCGCTTTCCTGGCCCCAGCATTTT.

The gene calls are TRBV19 and TRBJ2-1, with 7 bases aligning to TRBD2. V lost 3 bases to trimming and J lost 2 bases; unmatched junction nucleotides: 4. CDR3 length: 15 amino acids. Per the germline V gene, CDR1 is LNHDA and CDR2 is SQIVND (reference sequence). This chain's CDR3 is CASSMSSGPYNEQFF. The CDR3 bases are TGTGCCAGTAGTATGTCTAGCGGCCCCTACAATGAGCAGTTCTTC. Full variable domain (outside the CDR3, taken from reference TRBV19 and TRBJ2-1): DGGITQSPKYLFRKEGQNVTLSCEQNLNHDAMYWYRQDPGQGLRLIYYSQIVNDFQKGDIAEGYSVSREKKESFPLTVTSAQKNPTAFYLCASSMSSGPYNEQFFGPGTRLTVL.

J is TRBJ2-1 and V is TRBV10-2; D not certain. The CDR3 consists of 12 residues. V was cut by 7 bases and J by 6 bases, with 10 bases left in between. CDR1 is WSHSY and CDR2 is SAAADI in the germline V gene. For the CDR3, the DNA is TGCGCCAGCATTGGACCCGGCAATGAGCAGTTCTTC. This translates into CASIGPGNEQFF.

V and J are TRBV19 and TRBJ2-6; D might be TRBD2 (5 bases). Germline V gene sequence: CDR1 LNHDA, CDR2 SQIVND (reference sequence). V shed 2 bases and J shed 1 base, with 9 bases lying between them. There are 16 residues in the CDR3. The CDR3 sequence: CASSIRGPSGANVLTF. The CDR3 DNA sequence: TGTGCCAGTAGTATACGAGGGCCGTCTGGGGCCAACGTCCTGACTTTC. Full variable domain (remainder filled in from reference TRBV19 and TRBJ2-6): DGGITQSPKYLFRKEGQNVTLSCEQNLNHDAMYWYRQDPGQGLRLIYYSQIVNDFQKGDIAEGYSVSREKKESFPLTVTSAQKNPTAFYLCASSIRGPSGANVLTFGAGSRLTVL.

The chain recombines TRBV19 with TRBJ1-5; a weak D match, TRBD1 (5 bases). Trimming removed 0 bases at V and 6 bases at J, with 6 bases between. CDR1 LNHDA and CDR2 SQIVND come from the germline V gene (reference sequence). This CDR3 has 13 amino acids. CDR3 amino acids: CASSIDRGQPQHF. The CDR3 bases are TGTGCCAGTAGTATAGATAGGGGTCAGCCCCAGCATTTT. The full variable domain, completed using reference TRBV19 and TRBJ1-5, is DGGITQSPKYLFRKEGQNVTLSCEQNLNHDAMYWYRQDPGQGLRLIYYSQIVNDFQKGDIAEGYSVSREKKESFPLTVTSAQKNPTAFYLCASSIDRGQPQHFGDGTRLSIL.

In this sample, this clone turned up a few times. The gene calls are TRBV24-1 and TRBJ2-5; 7 nucleotides match TRBD1. Losses at the gene ends were 3 bases for V and 4 bases for J; bases not matched to a gene: 7. The CDR3 extends over 15 amino acids. Per the germline V gene, CDR1 is KGHDR and CDR2 is SFDVKD. Here the CDR3 DNA reads TGTGCCACCAGTGATCGACAGGGAACGGGAGAGACCCAGTACTTC. It translates to CATSDRQGTGETQYF.

This chain links TRBV6-2 or TRBV6-3 with TRBJ2-7; 10 bases are shared with TRBD2. CDR1 is MNHEY and CDR2 is SVGEGT in the germline V gene. Unmatched junction bases numbered 7, after V lost 2 bases and J lost 0 bases. The CDR3 length is 17 residues. CDR3 amino acids: CASSYPTSGVSSYEQYF. DNA for the CDR3: TGTGCCAGCAGTTACCCAACTAGCGGGGTTAGCTCCTACGAGCAGTACTTC.

V is TRBV28 and J is TRBJ2-1; TRBD1 matches at 7 bases. Per the germline V gene, CDR1 is MDHEN and CDR2 is SYDVKM. This CDR3 region has 16 residues. V gave up 6 bases and J gave up 4 bases; unmatched junction bases: 12. CDR3 residues: CASRSSGQRIYNEQFF. CDR3 DNA: TGTGCCAGCAGGTCGTCGGGACAGCGAATTTACAATGAGCAGTTCTTC.